This entry is about one T cell receptor beta chain. The antigen remains undetermined. Just one base apart from a much larger clone, this may be a read error. The data were obtained in a study of early T cells in non-severe SARS-CoV-2 infection. The wider study: RNA in bulk from unsorted whole blood was sequenced, and chains were unpaired. Study-wide results and limits: Private and CD4 specificities were missed by VDJdb matching, skewed to anti-spike CD8.

The CDR3 runs to 14 residues. Trimming pared 6 bases from V and 4 bases from J, leaving 15 bases between. Looked up from germline, CDR1 is MDHEN and CDR2 is SYDVKM. Individually, cDNA molecules had unique molecular identifiers attached to them. TCRdb redid the calling of the 5' RACE reads with MiXCR, one entry per CDR3 protein. The table shows 80,000 or so distinct CDR3 sequences, with roughly 12% occurring only once. The clonotype was recovered from an adult who was a healthcare worker with PCR-confirmed SARS-CoV-2 infection or an uninfected control (not recorded which). The chain carries TRBV28 and TRBJ1-2, with D perhaps matching TRBD1 (5 bases). Source material: whole blood. CDR3 in DNA: TGTGCCAGCAGGCCCGGGGGGATGCTCTATGGCTACACCTTC. Residues: CASRPGGMLYGYTF.